These T cell receptor beta chains were read from a single sample in a study of blood T cell repertoires in COVID-19. Sequencing was performed with immunoSEQ multiplex PCR; in TCRdb, only in-frame clones are kept and a portion is missing. Here the sample spans some 170,000 clones, 90% to 95% being singletons. Sequencing used peripheral blood. These receptors all come from a woman aged 55 to 70 with COVID-19, enrolled during active disease. Each CDR3 is given with its conserved first and last residue. D genes are given only for firm matches. Rows may omit the clone size; those that give it use once, few, many or a size class.

d_call j_call cdr3_length clone_size v_call cdr3_aa cdr3_nt
TRBD1 TRBJ1-5 18 - TRBV5-5 CASSPRDRDTTSNQPQHF TGTGCCAGCAGCCCCCGGGACAGGGACACAACTAGCAATCAGCCCCAGCATTTT
TRBD1 TRBJ1-2 15 - TRBV4-3 CASSQHRDRESRYTF TGCGCCAGCAGCCAACACCGGGACAGGGAGTCCCGCTACACCTTC
- TRBJ2-5 14 medium-sized TRBV5-6 CASSLVRGQETQYF TGTGCCAGCAGCTTGGTGCGAGGCCAAGAGACCCAGTACTTC
- TRBJ1-5 13 few TRBV6-2/TRBV6-3 CASSYHQGQPQHF TGTGCCAGCAGTTACCATCAGGGACAGCCCCAGCATTTT
TRBD2 TRBJ2-3 17 - TRBV10-2 CASSEPIAASGGATQYF TGCGCCAGCAGTGAGCCTATAGCCGCTAGCGGGGGGGCGACGCAGTATTTT
TRBD2 TRBJ2-3 16 - TRBV19 CASNTRLAGITDTQYF TGTGCCAGCAATACGAGGCTAGCGGGGATCACAGATACGCAGTATTTT
- TRBJ1-6 18 - TRBV11-3 CASSLATLRDTYNSPLHF TGTGCCAGCAGCTTAGCCACTCTGAGGGACACCTATAATTCACCCCTCCACTTT
TRBD2 TRBJ2-5 17 - TRBV4-3 CASSQASSGGAWETQYF TGCGCCAGCAGCCAAGCGAGTAGCGGGGGGGCCTGGGAGACCCAGTACTTC
TRBD1 TRBJ2-7 16 - TRBV25-1 CASATDRDRVVYEQYF TGTGCCAGCGCGACAGACCGGGACAGGGTGGTCTACGAGCAGTACTTC
- TRBJ1-1 14 - TRBV21-1 CASRIDRGNTEAFF TGTGCCAGCAGAATAGACAGGGGAAACACTGAAGCTTTCTTT
- TRBJ1-6 18 - TRBV4-1 CASSQVGVSRDRDSPLHF TGCGCCAGCAGCCAAGTTGGGGTTTCCAGGGATCGGGATTCACCCCTCCACTTT
TRBD2 TRBJ2-2 18 - TRBV5-8 CASSLGTSGVAGTGELFF TGTGCCAGCAGCCTAGGGACTAGCGGCGTCGCCGGGACCGGGGAGCTGTTTTTT
- TRBJ2-1 15 - TRBV9 CASSQSGGAYNEQFF TGTGCCAGCAGTCAAAGCGGCGGCGCTTACAATGAGCAGTTCTTC
- TRBJ1-4 13 - TRBV3-1/TRBV3-2 CASSQARGEKLFF TGTGCCAGCAGCCAAGCTAGGGGGGAAAAACTGTTTTTT
- TRBJ1-1 15 - TRBV18 CASSPSRTVNTEAFF TGTGCCAGCTCACCTTCCAGGACAGTGAACACTGAAGCTTTCTTT
- TRBJ2-7 13 - TRBV6-1 CASSSTETYEQYF TGTGCCAGCAGTTCGACAGAAACCTACGAGCAGTACTTC
- TRBJ2-7 13 once TRBV4-3 CASSLVLRGEQYF TGCGCCAGCAGCTTAGTACTAAGGGGAGAGCAGTACTTC
- TRBJ1-1 14 - TRBV3-1/TRBV3-2 CASSPELPPTEAFF TGTGCCAGCAGCCCTGAGCTTCCCCCAACTGAAGCTTTCTTT
- TRBJ2-5 16 - TRBV7-2 CASSFPPGGSQETQYF TGTGCCAGCAGCTTTCCCCCTGGGGGGTCCCAAGAGACCCAGTACTTC
TRBD1 TRBJ2-2 17 - TRBV4-3 CASSQYQGAINTGELFF TGCGCCAGCAGCCAATACCAGGGGGCGATTAACACCGGGGAGCTGTTTTTT
- TRBJ1-6 14 - TRBV14 CASSYARRGSPLHF TGTGCCAGCAGCTACGCCCGTAGGGGCTCACCCCTCCACTTT
- TRBJ1-1 12 once TRBV4-2 CASSHGGEEAFF TGTGCCAGCAGCCACGGGGGAGAGGAAGCTTTCTTT
- TRBJ2-7 12 - TRBV7-9 CASSFRTDEQYF TGTGCCAGCAGCTTTAGGACAGACGAGCAGTACTTC
TRBD2 TRBJ2-3 17 - TRBV7-3 CASSIGLAGGLSDTQYF TGTGCCAGCAGTATAGGACTAGCGGGGGGGCTCTCAGATACGCAGTATTTT
- TRBJ1-6 16 - TRBV19 CASSIQGTAYNSPLHF TGTGCCAGTAGTATACAGGGGACGGCCTATAATTCACCCCTCCACTTT
- TRBJ1-4 13 - TRBV7-9 CASSSPWLEKLFF TGTGCCAGCAGCTCCCCTTGGCTTGAAAAACTGTTTTTT
- TRBJ1-1 11 - TRBV5-1 CASLGNTEAFF TGCGCCAGCCTAGGGAACACTGAAGCTTTCTTT
- TRBJ1-1 14 few TRBV5-1 CASSSDAGDTEAFF TGCGCCAGCAGCTCCGATGCGGGTGACACTGAAGCTTTCTTT
- TRBJ1-1 14 - TRBV5-1 CASSYRTDNTEAFF TGCGCCAGCAGCTACCGGACAGATAACACTGAAGCTTTCTTT
- TRBJ1-2 14 - TRBV5-6 CASSLDTQNYGYTF TGTGCCAGCAGCTTGGACACACAGAACTATGGCTACACCTTC
- TRBJ1-6 13 - TRBV9 CASSVMTDSPLHF TGTGCCAGCAGCGTGATGACAGATTCACCCCTCCACTTT
- TRBJ1-2 13 - TRBV4-3 CASSRREGMGYTF TGCGCCAGCAGCCGCAGGGAAGGTATGGGCTACACCTTC
- TRBJ2-3 13 - TRBV2 CASRGASTDTQYF TGTGCCAGCAGGGGGGCGAGCACAGATACGCAGTATTTT
- TRBJ2-1 15 - TRBV19 CASSSGQEYYNEQFF -
- TRBJ1-5 15 - TRBV10-1 CASTTPDSPDQPQHF TGCGCCAGCACCACGCCGGACAGTCCGGATCAGCCCCAGCATTTT
- TRBJ1-1 11 - TRBV7-2 CASSPETEAFF TGTGCCAGCAGCCCTGAGACTGAAGCTTTCTTT
- TRBJ1-6 14 - TRBV6-6 CASSYPEEASPLHF TGTGCCAGCAGTTACCCCGAGGAGGCTTCACCCCTCCACTTT
- TRBJ2-1 13 - TRBV6-5 CASSYGGGTEQFF TGTGCCAGCAGTTATGGGGGCGGCACAGAGCAGTTCTTC
TRBD2 TRBJ2-1 15 - TRBV19 CASSTLAAWASEQFF TGTGCCAGTAGTACACTAGCGGCCTGGGCCAGTGAGCAGTTCTTC
TRBD2 TRBJ2-3 15 once TRBV6-5 CASRQTSALTDTQYF TGTGCCAGCAGGCAAACTAGCGCCCTCACAGATACGCAGTATTTT
- TRBJ1-5 16 - TRBV28 CASSPYLTDSNQPQHF TGTGCCAGCAGTCCCTACCTGACAGATAGCAATCAGCCCCAGCATTTT
TRBD2 TRBJ2-2 14 - TRBV2 CASLRTSNTGELFF TGTGCCAGTTTACGGACTAGCAACACCGGGGAGCTGTTTTTT
TRBD2 TRBJ2-5 16 - TRBV5-6 CASIRTGGPRQETQYF TGTGCCAGCATTAGAACGGGGGGGCCCCGCCAAGAGACCCAGTACTTC
- TRBJ1-2 16 - TRBV2 CASSELGGARNYGYTF TGTGCCAGCAGTGAACTCGGGGGGGCCCGGAACTATGGCTACACCTTC
- TRBJ1-1 13 - TRBV29-1 CSVARVSHTEAFF TGCAGCGTTGCACGGGTGTCTCACACTGAAGCTTTCTTT
- TRBJ1-1 14 - TRBV3-1/TRBV3-2 CASSPTAGDIEAFF TGTGCCAGCAGCCCAACGGCGGGGGACATTGAAGCTTTCTTT
TRBD2 TRBJ2-3 16 once TRBV7-2 CASSLASGGAPDTQYF TGTGCCAGCAGCTTAGCTAGCGGGGGGGCCCCAGATACGCAGTATTTT
TRBD2 TRBJ2-7 16 - TRBV7-6 CASSLAVLAGDYEQYF TGTGCCAGCAGCTTAGCAGTACTAGCGGGGGACTACGAGCAGTACTTC
- TRBJ1-2 14 - TRBV7-9 CASSLGGLNYGYTF TGTGCCAGCAGCTTAGGGGGACTGAACTATGGCTACACCTTC
TRBD2 TRBJ2-5 16 - TRBV5-1 CASSLDGPGGGETQYF TGCGCCAGCAGCTTGGATGGCCCCGGGGGGGGAGAGACCCAGTACTTC
- TRBJ1-1 16 - TRBV10-3 CAISEGPGQTNTEAFF TGTGCCATCAGTGAGGGTCCTGGACAAACGAACACTGAAGCTTTCTTT
TRBD1 TRBJ1-1 17 - TRBV6-2/TRBV6-3 CASSPGGLMFRNTEAFF TGTGCCAGCAGCCCAGGGGGCTTAATGTTTAGGAACACTGAAGCTTTCTTT
- TRBJ1-2 15 - TRBV9 CASTTVAGGNYGYTF TGTGCCAGCACCACTGTAGCTGGCGGTAACTATGGCTACACCTTC
TRBD1 TRBJ1-2 14 once TRBV19 CASSITSGQGGYTF TGTGCCAGTAGTATAACTTCGGGACAGGGTGGCTACACCTTC
TRBD2 TRBJ2-3 16 - TRBV7-2 CASSLGLAGGTDTQYF TGTGCCAGCAGCTTGGGACTAGCGGGAGGCACAGATACGCAGTATTTT